This TCR beta chain was sequenced in a study of control samples from healthy donors and cancer patients. V was cut by 0 bases and J by 9 bases, with 10 bases left in between. Germline lookup yields CDR1 SGHRS and CDR2 YFSETQ. The CDR3 runs to 14 residues. Generated by immunoSEQ multiplex PCR, the TCRdb table keeps only in-frame clones and is missing some. The sample carries about 150,000 clones, about 90% recorded once. V gene TRBV5-1 combines with J gene TRBJ1-6; D remains unclear. This sequence was found in a woman aged 30 to 39 in good health. The material sequenced was blood. The CDR3 DNA reads TGCGCCAGCAGCTTGGCGGGCTTGAGTTCACCCCTCCACTTT. It yields the protein CASSLAGLSSPLHF.